This TCR beta chain was recovered during a study of cytomegalovirus exposure and HLA in healthy donors. At the level of the study: About 83 million unique TCRs from HLA-typed donors made up an early data release.

V lost 0 bases and J lost 3; bases outside the gene matches: 22. The CDR3 length is 22 residues. In germline, CDR1 is SGDLS, CDR2 YYNGEE. 13 Jbeta primers and 60 Vbeta primers were used for the PCR. Some clones are missing from TCRdb's copy, which holds only in-frame ones; the method was immunoSEQ multiplex PCR. This sample has some 120,000 clones, with about 73% found just once. Turning to this clone: Its target is unknown.

Study outcomes and limitations: Across donors, presence/absence analyses took sequencing depth to be roughly uniform. An Asian-associated ancestry cluster reportedly showed fewer N-insertions than the roughly 600-donor mean in a later analysis. There were several of the most significant clusters that appeared linked to common viral pathogens in a later analysis.

The V gene is TRBV9, the J gene TRBJ2-2; 8 nucleotides line up with TRBD2. Sequenced sample: PBMCs. This clonotype originated in a woman aged 40 to 49 in good health and CMV-seronegative. In DNA form, the CDR3 reads TGTGCCAGCAGCGTAGAGCCCCCGAGGGAGCGGGGGAGCAAACGCTACACCGGGGAGCTGTTTTTT. Its protein is CASSVEPPRERGSKRYTGELFF.